This is a list of T cell receptor beta chains from one sample in a study of cytomegalovirus exposure and HLA in healthy donors. Clones were sequenced by immunoSEQ multiplex PCR, and TCRdb holds only the in-frame ones, with some missing. The profile covers around 140,000 clones, with about 81% appearing a single time and about 8.1% taken by the ten largest. The source material was PBMCs. Source of these receptors: a woman aged 45-65 years in good health and CMV-seropositive. The CDR3 runs from the conserved cysteine through the conserved F or W. A D gene is named only where the DNA matches it firmly. Some rows mark clone size as missing; the rest say once, few, many or name a class of expanded clone.

v_gene	j_gene	abundance	d_gene	CDR3aa	CDR3nt
TRBV29-1	TRBJ1-6	once	.	CSVRTAINSPLHF	TGCAGCGTTAGGACAGCAATCAATTCACCCCTCCACTTT
TRBV28	TRBJ2-3	.	.	CASSPFGRGTDTQYF	TGTGCCAGCAGTCCCTTCGGGCGGGGCACAGATACGCAGTATTTT
TRBV6-5	TRBJ1-3	.	.	CASSYNGNTIYF	TGTGCCAGCAGTTATAATGGAAACACCATATATTTT
TRBV6-6	TRBJ2-7	.	TRBD2	CASRGAGLSYEQYF	TGTGCCAGCAGAGGAGCGGGGTTATCCTACGAGCAGTACTTC
TRBV11-3	TRBJ1-1	.	.	CASSFNRATEAFF	TGTGCCAGCAGCTTTAACAGAGCCACTGAAGCTTTCTTT
TRBV7-2	TRBJ1-3	once	.	CASSSRGNTIYF	TGTGCCAGCAGCTCCAGGGGAAACACCATATATTTT
TRBV4-1	TRBJ1-2	.	TRBD1	CASSRAGQGAFNYGYTF	TGCGCCAGCAGCCGAGCGGGACAGGGAGCTTTTAACTATGGCTACACCTTC
TRBV6-5	TRBJ2-1	.	.	CASSYSGLLSYNEQFF	TGTGCCAGCAGTTACTCAGGACTCCTCTCCTACAATGAGCAGTTCTTC
TRBV21-1	TRBJ1-2	.	.	CASSRGQGNYGYTF	TGTGCCAGCAGCCGCGGACAGGGCAACTATGGCTACACCTTC
TRBV5-4	TRBJ2-7	once	TRBD2	CASSLTSGGDEQYF	TGTGCCAGCAGCTTAACTAGCGGTGGGGACGAGCAGTACTTC
TRBV6-1	TRBJ1-5	hyperexpanded	TRBD1	CASSDFRDKGADQPQHF	TGTGCCAGCAGTGACTTTCGGGATAAGGGGGCGGATCAGCCCCAGCATTTT
TRBV5-1	TRBJ1-1	.	.	CASNWMDMNTEAFF	TGCGCCAGCAATTGGATGGACATGAACACTGAAGCTTTCTTT
TRBV2	TRBJ2-2	.	TRBD2	CASSGGLANTGELFF	TGTGCCAGCAGTGGTGGACTAGCGAACACCGGGGAGCTGTTTTTT
TRBV7-2	TRBJ2-7	.	.	CASSLVGGYEQYF	TGTGCCAGCAGCTTAGTTGGAGGCTACGAGCAGTACTTC
TRBV14	TRBJ2-1	.	TRBD2	CASSRPGLAGYNEQFF	TGTGCCAGCAGCCGCCCGGGACTAGCGGGGTACAATGAGCAGTTCTTC
TRBV5-1	TRBJ2-7	.	TRBD1	CASSLGTDRANEQYF	TGCGCCAGCAGCTTGGGCACTGACAGGGCCAACGAGCAGTACTTC
TRBV18	TRBJ1-1	.	TRBD1	CASSRGQGTNTEAFF	TGTGCCAGCTCACGCGGACAGGGGACAAACACTGAAGCTTTCTTT